The 2 T cell receptor beta chains below were found in one sample sequenced in a study of T cells in women clearing cervical HPV infection. Assay used: immunoSEQ multiplex PCR; TCRdb lists only in-frame clones, some missing. The sample's table shows more than 30,000 clones. Sequencing input: blood buffy coat. The receptor source for this set is a woman aged 18 to 69 with a cervical HPV16 infection that either progressed to CIN3+ or cleared (not recorded which).

Notes on this clone: The read ends 3 residues early relative to the CDR3; the germline J gene fills the gap. The chain is built from TRBV20-1 and TRBJ2-3; 9 bases are a match to TRBD2. CDR1 DFQATT and CDR2 SNEGSKA come from the germline V gene (reference sequence). V shed 0 bases and J 1 base; nucleotides not matched to a gene: 2. The CDR3 has 15 amino acids. CDR3 in amino acids: CSARDLAGRTDTQYF. Partial CDR3 DNA: TGCAGTGCTAGAGATCTAGCGGGGCGCACAGATACG.

As to this clone: The CDR3 goes on 3 residues after the read ends, and that part is filled in from the germline J gene. The V call is TRBV7-9, the J call TRBJ2-7; 11 bases are a match to TRBD1. CDR1 SEHNR and CDR2 FQNEAQ come from the germline V gene (reference sequence). The V and J ends lost 5 bases and 5 bases, in that order; junction bases with no gene match: 8. This CDR3 region has 15 residues. Incomplete CDR3 DNA: TGTGCCAGCAGCGTAGGGACAGGGGGTCTCAACGAG. Encoded protein: CASSVGTGGLNE. The full CDR3 sequence reads CASSVGTGGLNEQYF.